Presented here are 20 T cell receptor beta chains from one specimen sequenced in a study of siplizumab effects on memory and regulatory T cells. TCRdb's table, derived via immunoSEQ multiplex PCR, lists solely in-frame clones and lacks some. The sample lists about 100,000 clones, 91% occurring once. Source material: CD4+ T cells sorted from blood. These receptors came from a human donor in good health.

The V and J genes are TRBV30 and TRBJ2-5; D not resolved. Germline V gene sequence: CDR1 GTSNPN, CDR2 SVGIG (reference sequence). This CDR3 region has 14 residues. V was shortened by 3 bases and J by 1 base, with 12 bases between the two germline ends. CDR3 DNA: TGTGCCTGGAGACCTCCCGGCGCCCAAGAGACCCAGTACTTC. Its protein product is CAWRPPGAQETQYF. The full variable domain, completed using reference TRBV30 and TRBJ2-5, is SQTIHQWPATLVQPVGSPLSLECTVEGTSNPNLYWYRQAAGRGLQLLFYSVGIGQISSEVPQNLSASRPQDRQFILSSKKLLLSDSGFYLCAWRPPGAQETQYFGPGTRLLVL.

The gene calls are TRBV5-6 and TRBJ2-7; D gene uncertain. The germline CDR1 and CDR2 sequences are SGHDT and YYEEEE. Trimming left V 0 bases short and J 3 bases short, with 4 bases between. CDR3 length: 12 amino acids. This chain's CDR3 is CASSLGDYEQYF. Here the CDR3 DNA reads TGTGCCAGCAGCTTGGGGGACTACGAGCAGTACTTC.

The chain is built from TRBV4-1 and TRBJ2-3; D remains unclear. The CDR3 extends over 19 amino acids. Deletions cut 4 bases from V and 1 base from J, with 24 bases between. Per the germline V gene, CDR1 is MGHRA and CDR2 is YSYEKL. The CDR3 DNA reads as TGCGCCAGCAGCCTGAGTGCCCCTGCGATCAGAGGTGGCACAGATACGCAGTATTTT. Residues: CASSLSAPAIRGGTDTQYF.

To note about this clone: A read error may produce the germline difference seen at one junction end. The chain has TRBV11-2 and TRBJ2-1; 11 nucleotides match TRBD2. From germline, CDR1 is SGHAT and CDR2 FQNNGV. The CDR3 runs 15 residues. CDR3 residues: CASRLAGGFPNEQFF. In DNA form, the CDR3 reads TGTGCCAGCAGATTAGCGGGGGGGTTTCCGAATGAGCAGTTCTTC.

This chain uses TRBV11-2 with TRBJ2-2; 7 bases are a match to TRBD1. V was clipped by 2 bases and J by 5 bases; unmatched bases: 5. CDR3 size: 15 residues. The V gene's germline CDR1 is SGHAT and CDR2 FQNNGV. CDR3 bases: TGTGCCAGCAGCTTAACCGGGACAGATACCGGGGAGCTGTTTTTT. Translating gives CASSLTGTDTGELFF. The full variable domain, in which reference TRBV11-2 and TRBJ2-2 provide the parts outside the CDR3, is EAGVAQSPRYKIIEKRQSVAFWCNPISGHATLYWYQQILGQGPKLLIQFQNNGVVDDSQLPKDRFSAERLKGVDSTLKIQPAKLEDSAVYLCASSLTGTDTGELFFGEGSRLTVL.

CDR3 region: CASSLPSGGADTGELFF. In DNA form, the CDR3 reads TGTGCCAGCAGCTTACCTAGCGGGGGGGCCGACACCGGGGAGCTGTTTTTT. V gene TRBV11-3 combines with J gene TRBJ2-2; TRBD2 agrees at 12 bases. The CDR3 is 17 residues long. The V and J ends lost 2 bases and 3 bases, in that order; junction bases with no gene match: 4. CDR1 and CDR2 from the germline V gene are SGHNT and YENEEA.

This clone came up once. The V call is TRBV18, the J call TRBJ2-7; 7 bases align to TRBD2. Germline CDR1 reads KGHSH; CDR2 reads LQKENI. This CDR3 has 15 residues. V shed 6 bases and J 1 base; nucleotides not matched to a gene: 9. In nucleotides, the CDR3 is TGTGCCAGCTCGGGAGGGACGGCCGATTCCTACGAGCAGTACTTC. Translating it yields CASSGGTADSYEQYF.

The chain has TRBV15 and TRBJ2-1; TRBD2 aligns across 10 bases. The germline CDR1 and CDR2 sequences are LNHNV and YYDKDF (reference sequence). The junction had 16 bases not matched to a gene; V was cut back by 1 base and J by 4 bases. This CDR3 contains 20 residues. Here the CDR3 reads CATSRVVGSAGLAIYNEQFF. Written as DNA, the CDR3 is TGTGCCACCAGCAGAGTTGTTGGGTCTGCGGGACTAGCGATATACAATGAGCAGTTCTTC. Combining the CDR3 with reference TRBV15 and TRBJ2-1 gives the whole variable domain DAMVIQNPRYQVTQFGKPVTLSCSQTLNHNVMYWYQQKSSQAPKLLFHYYDKDFNNEADTPDNFQSRRPNTSFCFLDIRSPGLGDTAMYLCATSRVVGSAGLAIYNEQFFGPGTRLTVL.

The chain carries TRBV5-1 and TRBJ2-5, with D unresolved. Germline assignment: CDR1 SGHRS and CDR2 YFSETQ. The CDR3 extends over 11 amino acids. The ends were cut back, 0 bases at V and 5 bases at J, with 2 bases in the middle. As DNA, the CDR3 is TGCGCCAGCAGCTTGGCTGAGACCCAGTACTTC. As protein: CASSLAETQYF.

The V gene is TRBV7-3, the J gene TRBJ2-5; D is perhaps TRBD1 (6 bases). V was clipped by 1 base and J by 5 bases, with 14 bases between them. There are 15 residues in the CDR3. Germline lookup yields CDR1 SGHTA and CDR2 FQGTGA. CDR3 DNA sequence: TGTGCCAGCAGCTTAAAGGCAGGGGAATGGGAGACCCAGTACTTC. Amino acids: CASSLKAGEWETQYF. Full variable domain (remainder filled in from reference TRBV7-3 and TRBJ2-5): GAGVSQTPSNKVTEKGKYVELRCDPISGHTALYWYRQSLGQGPEFLIYFQGTGAADDSGLPNDRFFAVRPEGSVSTLKIQRTERGDSAVYLCASSLKAGEWETQYFGPGTRLLVL.

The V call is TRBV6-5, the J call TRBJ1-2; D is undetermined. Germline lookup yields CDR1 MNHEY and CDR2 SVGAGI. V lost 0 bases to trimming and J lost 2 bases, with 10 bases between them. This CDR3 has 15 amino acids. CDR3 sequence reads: CASSYSSVGNYGYTF. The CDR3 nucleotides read TGTGCCAGCAGTTACTCGAGTGTAGGGAACTATGGCTACACCTTC.

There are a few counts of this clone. In DNA, the CDR3 is TGTGCCAGCAGTTCCCGACAGAATTCACCCCTCCACTTT. Protein sequence: CASSSRQNSPLHF. V usage is TRBV6-5 and J usage is TRBJ1-6; D perhaps matches TRBD1 (5 bases). There are 13 residues in the CDR3. V was trimmed by 4 bases and J by 7 bases, leaving 8 bases between them. Germline V gene lookup returns CDR1 MNHEY and CDR2 SVGAGI.

The CDR3 here is CASVRDRDQPQHF. CDR3 coding DNA: TGTGCCAGCGTCCGGGACAGAGATCAGCCCCAGCATTTT. The V call is TRBV2, the J call TRBJ1-5; 7 bases fit TRBD1. The CDR3 loop spans 13 amino acids. V gave up 8 bases and J gave up 5 bases; unmatched junction bases: 6. Germline CDR1 reads SNHLY; CDR2 reads FYNNEI. The complete variable domain, with remaining parts taken from reference TRBV2 and TRBJ1-5, reads EPEVTQTPSHQVTQMGQEVILRCVPISNHLYFYWYRQILGQKVEFLVSFYNNEISEKSEIFDDQFSVERPDGSNFTLKIRSTKLEDSAMYFCASVRDRDQPQHFGDGTRLSIL.

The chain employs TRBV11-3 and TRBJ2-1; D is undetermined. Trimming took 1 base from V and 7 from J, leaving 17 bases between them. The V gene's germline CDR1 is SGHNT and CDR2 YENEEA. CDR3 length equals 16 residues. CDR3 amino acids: CASSLGYGSSWNEQFF. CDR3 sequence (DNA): TGTGCCAGCAGCTTAGGATACGGCTCATCTTGGAATGAGCAGTTCTTC.

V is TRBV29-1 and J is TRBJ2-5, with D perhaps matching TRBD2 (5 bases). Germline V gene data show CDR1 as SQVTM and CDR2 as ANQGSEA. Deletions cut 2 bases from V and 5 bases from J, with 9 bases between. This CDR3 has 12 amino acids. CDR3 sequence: CSVELGGETQYF. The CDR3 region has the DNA TGCAGCGTTGAACTCGGCGGGGAGACCCAGTACTTC.

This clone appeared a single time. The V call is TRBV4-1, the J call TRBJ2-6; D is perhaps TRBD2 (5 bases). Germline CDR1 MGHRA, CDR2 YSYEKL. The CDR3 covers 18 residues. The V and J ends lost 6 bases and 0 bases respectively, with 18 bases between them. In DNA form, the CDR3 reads TGCGCCAGCAGAAGAGTGGGAGAGGCCGGCTCTGGGGCCAACGTCCTGACTTTC. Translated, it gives CASRRVGEAGSGANVLTF.

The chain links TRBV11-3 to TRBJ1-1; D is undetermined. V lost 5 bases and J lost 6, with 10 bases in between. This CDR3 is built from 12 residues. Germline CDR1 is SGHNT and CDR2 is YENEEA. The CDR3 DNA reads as TGTGCCAGCAGCCTAAATGGGGCTGAAGCTTTCTTT. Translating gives CASSLNGAEAFF. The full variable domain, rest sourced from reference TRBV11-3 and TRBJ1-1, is EAGVVQSPRYKIIEKKQPVAFWCNPISGHNTLYWYLQNLGQGPELLIRYENEEAVDDSQLPKDRFSAERLKGVDSTLKIQPAELGDSAVYLCASSLNGAEAFFGQGTRLTVV.

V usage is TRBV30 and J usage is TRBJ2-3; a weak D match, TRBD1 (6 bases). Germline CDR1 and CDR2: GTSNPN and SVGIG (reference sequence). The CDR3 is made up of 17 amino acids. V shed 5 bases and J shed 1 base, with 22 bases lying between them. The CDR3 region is CAWGAGPGTLRTDTQYF. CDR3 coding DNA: TGTGCCTGGGGCGCCGGGCCTGGGACACTCCGCACAGATACGCAGTATTTT. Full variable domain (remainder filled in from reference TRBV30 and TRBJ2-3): SQTIHQWPATLVQPVGSPLSLECTVEGTSNPNLYWYRQAAGRGLQLLFYSVGIGQISSEVPQNLSASRPQDRQFILSSKKLLLSDSGFYLCAWGAGPGTLRTDTQYFGPGTRLTVL.

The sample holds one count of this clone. The CDR3 region is CASSRGQARINQPQHF. The DNA of the CDR3 is TGTGCCAGCTCCCGAGGACAGGCCAGAATAAATCAGCCCCAGCATTTT. The rearrangement links TRBV18 to TRBJ1-5; 7 positions match TRBD1. This CDR3 has 16 residues. Germline-derived CDR1 and CDR2 are KGHSH and LQKENI. The J segment lost 4 bases and the V segment lost 6 bases, leaving 12 bases of the junction unmatched.

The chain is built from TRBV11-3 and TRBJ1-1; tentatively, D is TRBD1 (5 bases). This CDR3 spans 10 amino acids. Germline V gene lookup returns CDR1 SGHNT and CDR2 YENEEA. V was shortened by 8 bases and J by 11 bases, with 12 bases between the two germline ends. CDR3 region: CASPRTRAFF. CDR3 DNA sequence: TGTGCCAGCCCGAGGACAAGGGCTTTCTTT.